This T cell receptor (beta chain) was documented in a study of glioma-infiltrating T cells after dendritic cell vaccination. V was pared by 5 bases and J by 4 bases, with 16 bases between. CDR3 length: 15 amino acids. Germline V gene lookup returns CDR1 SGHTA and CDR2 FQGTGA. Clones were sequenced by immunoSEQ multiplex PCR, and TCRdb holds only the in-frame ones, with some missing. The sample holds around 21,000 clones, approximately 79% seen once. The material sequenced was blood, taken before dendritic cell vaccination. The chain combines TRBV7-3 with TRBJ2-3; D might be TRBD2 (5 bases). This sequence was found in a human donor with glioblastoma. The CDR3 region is CASSRMMEEADTQYF. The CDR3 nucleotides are TGTGCCAGCAGCCGGATGATGGAGGAGGCAGATACGCAGTATTTT.